Each of the 8 T cell receptor beta chains below was sequenced from the same sample in a study of CD8+ T cells in alopecia areata. As to treatment: oral pan-JAK inhibitor, 5-10 mg twice daily. TCR sequencing used cDNA made by reverse transcription of extracted RNA. The assay was immunoSEQ multiplex PCR, and TCRdb's table has in-frame clones only and misses some. This table has about 160,000 clones, under 70% appearing once. Sequenced material: CD4+ T cells sorted from blood, taken at week 4, from a patient treated with tofacitinib. The receptor source for this set is a human donor with alopecia areata.

The CDR3 DNA reads TGCGCCAGCAGCCGGGACAGAGCTGTGACCGGGGAGCTGTTTTTT. Translated, it gives CASSRDRAVTGELFF. The V gene is TRBV5-1, the J gene TRBJ2-2, with 7 bases identical to TRBD1. The junction had 8 bases not matched to a gene; V was cut back by 4 bases and J by 5 bases. Germline CDR1 is SGHRS and CDR2 is YFSETQ. The CDR3 length is 15 residues.

This clone has more than one count but fewer than ten. The chain joins TRBV14 to TRBJ2-5; possible D gene TRBD2, 5 bases. From germline, CDR1 is SGHDN and CDR2 FVKESK. The germline V and J ends were trimmed by 1 base and 5 bases, with 14 bases remaining between them. The CDR3 runs to 15 residues. In DNA form, the CDR3 reads TGTGCCAGCAGCCAAGTCGGCAGGAGCGGTGAGACCCAGTACTTC. This encodes CASSQVGRSGETQYF.

This chain links TRBV30 with TRBJ1-4, with D hard to call. Germline V gene sequence: CDR1 GTSNPN, CDR2 SVGIG (reference sequence). The CDR3 runs 12 residues. The CDR3 protein is CACRATNEKLFF. Here the CDR3 DNA reads TGTGCATGCCGTGCAACTAATGAAAAACTGTTTTTT. Full variable domain (missing parts from reference TRBV30 and TRBJ1-4): SQTIHQWPATLVQPVGSPLSLECTVEGTSNPNLYWYRQAAGRGLQLLFYSVGIGQISSEVPQNLSASRPQDRQFILSSKKLLLSDSGFYLCACRATNEKLFFGSGTQLSVL.

This chain uses TRBV11-3 with TRBJ2-2, with D unclear. V shed 3 bases and J shed 4 bases, with 6 bases lying between them. This CDR3 is 13 amino acids long. Germline V gene sequence: CDR1 SGHNT, CDR2 YENEEA. The CDR3 reads CASSLAVTGELFF. The CDR3 nucleotides are TGTGCCAGCAGCTTGGCGGTCACCGGGGAGCTGTTTTTT.

A word on this clone: One junction end does not reproduce the germline sequence, and a read error may be involved. J is TRBJ1-3 and V is TRBV29-1, with 7 bases identical to TRBD1. The CDR3 loop spans 14 amino acids. CDR1 SQVTM and CDR2 ANQGSEA come from the germline V gene. The CDR3 DNA sequence: TGCAGCGTGCGGACAGGACTCTCTAGAAACACCATATATTTT. This codes for CSVRTGLSRNTIYF.

The chain employs TRBV5-6 and TRBJ2-6; D is undetermined. Trimming pared 0 bases from V and 2 bases from J, leaving 6 bases between. CDR3 length: 15 residues. CDR1 is SGHDT and CDR2 is YYEEEE in the germline V gene. CDR3 DNA sequence: TGTGCCAGCAGCTTGGGTGTCCCTGGGGCCAACGTCCTGACTTTC. Protein sequence: CASSLGVPGANVLTF.

J is TRBJ2-1 and V is TRBV5-1, with 8 bases lining up with TRBD1. The CDR3 length is 15 residues. Germline V CDR1 and CDR2: SGHRS, YFSETQ. V was clipped by 4 bases and J by 7 bases; unmatched bases: 10. CDR3 loop: CASSQRGTGGNEQFF. The CDR3 region has the DNA TGCGCCAGCAGCCAGCGAGGAACAGGGGGGAATGAGCAGTTCTTC. The full variable domain, rest sourced from reference TRBV5-1 and TRBJ2-1, is KAGVTQTPRYLIKTRGQQVTLSCSPISGHRSVSWYQQTPGQGLQFLFEYFSETQRNKGNFPGRFSGRQFSNSRSEMNVSTLELGDSALYLCASSQRGTGGNEQFFGPGTRLTVL.

CDR3 sequence: CASGIYGYTF. Written as DNA, the CDR3 is TGTGCCAGCGGAATTTATGGCTACACCTTC. The rearrangement joins TRBV2 to TRBJ1-2; D gene unclear. This CDR3 has 10 residues. CDR1 and CDR2 (germline): SNHLY, FYNNEI. V lost 8 bases to trimming and J lost 5 bases, with 6 bases between them.